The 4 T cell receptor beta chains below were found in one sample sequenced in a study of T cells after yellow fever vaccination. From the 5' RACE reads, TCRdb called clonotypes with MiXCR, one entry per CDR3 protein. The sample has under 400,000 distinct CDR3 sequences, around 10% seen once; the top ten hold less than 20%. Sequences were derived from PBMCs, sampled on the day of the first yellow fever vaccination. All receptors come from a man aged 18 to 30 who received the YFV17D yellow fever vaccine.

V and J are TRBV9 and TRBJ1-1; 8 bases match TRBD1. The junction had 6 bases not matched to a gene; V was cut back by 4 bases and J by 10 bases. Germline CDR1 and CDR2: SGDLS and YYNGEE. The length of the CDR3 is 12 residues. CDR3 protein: CASSPQGVGAFF. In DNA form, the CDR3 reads TGTGCCAGCAGCCCACAGGGGGTAGGAGCTTTCTTT.

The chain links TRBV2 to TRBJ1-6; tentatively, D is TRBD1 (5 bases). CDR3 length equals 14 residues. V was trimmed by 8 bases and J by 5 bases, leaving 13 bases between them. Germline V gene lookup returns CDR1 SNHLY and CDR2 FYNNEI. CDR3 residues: CASGTLVNNSPLHF. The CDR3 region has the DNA TGTGCCAGCGGGACCTTGGTGAATAATTCACCCCTCCACTTT.

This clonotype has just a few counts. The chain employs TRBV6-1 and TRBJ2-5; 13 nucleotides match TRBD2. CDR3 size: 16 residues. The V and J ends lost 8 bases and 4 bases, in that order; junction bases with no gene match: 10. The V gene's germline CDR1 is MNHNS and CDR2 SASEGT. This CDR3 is CASQTSGGNRRETQYF. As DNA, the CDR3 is TGTGCCAGCCAGACTAGCGGGGGGAACCGCAGAGAGACCCAGTACTTC.

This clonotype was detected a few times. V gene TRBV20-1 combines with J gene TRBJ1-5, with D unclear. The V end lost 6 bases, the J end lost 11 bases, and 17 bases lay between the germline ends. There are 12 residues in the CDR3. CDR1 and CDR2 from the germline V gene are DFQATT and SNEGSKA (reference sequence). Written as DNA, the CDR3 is TGCAGTGCCCCCGGTCTAGATTGGACCCAGCATTTT. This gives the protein CSAPGLDWTQHF.